This T cell receptor (beta chain) emerged from a study of cytomegalovirus exposure and HLA in healthy donors. This CDR3 spans 14 amino acids. The V gene lost 4 bases and the J gene lost 2 bases, with 12 bases spanning the gap. In germline, CDR1 is SGDLS, CDR2 YYNGEE. The study's findings and limits: The study designated 150 to 200 TCR beta chains cytomegalovirus-associated. Under in vitro conditions, three CMV-associated chains were confirmed as specific for CMV antigens.

Among the 120 or so subjects of the validation cohort, separate from the roughly 600-subject first cohort, were the donors. Data came from immunoSEQ multiplex PCR; TCRdb stores just in-frame clones and leaves some out. This table holds under 200,000 clones, about 90% found once. As concerns this clone: Its antigen is unknown.

Material for sequencing was PBMCs. The chain carries TRBV9 and TRBJ1-1; D gene unclear. The TCR originated in a woman aged 25 to 45 in good health and CMV-seronegative. The CDR3 region has the DNA TGTGCCAGCAGCAGAATCGCCGGTAACACTGAAGCTTTCTTT. It yields the protein CASSRIAGNTEAFF.